This T cell receptor (beta chain) was sequenced for a study of beta chain features in type 1 diabetes. The study, taken as a whole, reports: Whether HLA type affects TCRB rearrangement stayed undetermined in the present work. Within patients, naive, central memory and Treg TCRB repertoires seemed more similar than within healthy donors. PCR may have favored shorter templates equally in patients and controls.

CD45RO/CCR7/CD25/CD127/CD95/CD27 sorting isolated CD4+ naive, central memory, regulatory and stem cell-like memory cells. In the case of this clone: Its antigen is as yet unknown.

Expressed TCRB transcripts were sequenced because the entire RNA isolate underwent reverse transcription. Libraries were prepared by immunoSEQ multiplex PCR; TCRdb keeps only in-frame clonotypes and omits some of them. The repertoire holds around 140,000 clones, with 9.5% to 10% as singletons. This CDR3 is built from 14 residues. Trimming took 2 bases from V and 1 from J; bases not matched to a gene: 1. Germline values: CDR1 SGHRS, CDR2 YFSETQ. The sequence was collected from a woman aged 40-49 years in good health. The sequenced sample was central memory CD4+ T cells from blood. The gene calls are TRBV5-1 and TRBJ1-1; 8 nucleotides agree with TRBD1. CDR3 protein: CASSFTGGNTEAFF. In DNA, the CDR3 is TGCGCCAGCAGCTTTACAGGGGGGAACACTGAAGCTTTCTTT.